The 18 T cell receptor beta chains below all came from one sample that was sequenced in a study of shared clonotypes between healthy human individuals. Using immunoSEQ multiplex PCR, the repertoire was profiled, and TCRdb retains in-frame clones only, with some absent. The sample has around 1,000,000 clones, 70% to 80% seen once. The sample taken for sequencing was memory CD4+ T cells from PBMCs. Subset here: CD45RA-negative fraction. These receptors came from a man in his late teens or twenties in good health. Some clones in this sample may be carry-over from other donors' samples.

This chain connects TRBV5-4 to TRBJ1-2; D not resolved. Trimming cost V 1 base and J 4 bases, with 11 bases left between them. CDR1 and CDR2 from the germline V gene are SGHNT and YYREEE (reference sequence). The CDR3 has 14 amino acids. For the CDR3, the DNA is TGTGCCAGCAGCTTGTTGGTCCAGAGCTATGGCTACACCTTC. Protein product: CASSLLVQSYGYTF.

CDR3 amino acids: CASSSNRLAGGNTQYF. DNA for the CDR3: TGCGCCAGCAGCTCAAACCGGCTAGCGGGAGGAAATACGCAGTATTTT. This chain uses TRBV5-1 with TRBJ2-3; 11 bases agree with TRBD2. CDR1 and CDR2 (germline): SGHRS, YFSETQ. With 3 bases clipped from V and 7 bases from J, the junction kept 10 bases outside the gene matches. The CDR3 is 16 residues long.

The sample holds one count of this clone. V gene TRBV9 combines with J gene TRBJ2-2; D might be TRBD2 (5 bases). Trimming shortened V by 4 bases and J by 8 bases, and 9 bases separated the two germline ends. CDR3 length equals 12 residues. Germline V gene data show CDR1 as SGDLS and CDR2 as YYNGEE. CDR3 protein: CASSPREGELFF. The CDR3 DNA reads as TGTGCCAGCAGCCCCCGGGAAGGGGAGCTGTTTTTT.

CDR3 residues: CATALSNTEAFF. As DNA, the CDR3 is TGTGCCACCGCGCTCTCGAACACTGAAGCTTTCTTT. The chain employs TRBV11-2 and TRBJ1-1; D unresolved. V gave up 10 bases and J gave up 1 base, with 10 bases separating them. The germline gives CDR1 SGHAT, CDR2 FQNNGV. CDR3 size: 12 residues. The full variable domain, its missing parts supplied by reference TRBV11-2 and TRBJ1-1, is EAGVAQSPRYKIIEKRQSVAFWCNPISGHATLYWYQQILGQGPKLLIQFQNNGVVDDSQLPKDRFSAERLKGVDSTLKIQPAKLEDSAVYLCATALSNTEAFFGQGTRLTVV.

The genes are TRBV7-2 and TRBJ2-1; perhaps TRBD2 as D (5 bases). V shed 2 bases and J shed 14 bases, with 13 bases lying between them. CDR3 size: 12 residues. Germline V lookup: CDR1 SGHTA, CDR2 FQGNSA. CDR3 region: CASSLTAQLEFF. Written as DNA, the CDR3 is TGTGCCAGCAGCTTAACAGCACAACTAGAGTTCTTC.

This clone was observed a few times. The chain joins TRBV6-4 to TRBJ2-5; D gene ambiguous. Trimming shortened V by 7 bases and J by 5 bases, and 11 bases separated the two germline ends. The CDR3 length is 12 residues. CDR1 and CDR2 from the germline V gene are MRHNA and SNTAGT. CDR3 DNA sequence: TGTGCCAGCACCGACGATGGGGAGACCCAGTACTTC. Its protein product is CASTDDGETQYF.

The chain has TRBV28 and TRBJ1-5; the D gene is possibly TRBD1 (6 bases). V lost 5 bases and J 9 bases, leaving 11 bases between the germline ends. There are 12 residues in the CDR3. CDR1 is MDHEN and CDR2 is SYDVKM in the germline V gene. The CDR3 DNA sequence: TGTGCCAGCAGTGTAACAGGGCGGCCCCAGCATTTT. It yields the protein CASSVTGRPQHF. Full variable domain (rest looked up from reference TRBV28 and TRBJ1-5): DVKVTQSSRYLVKRTGEKVFLECVQDMDHENMFWYRQDPGLGLRLIYFSYDVKMKEKGDIPEGYSVSREKKERFSLILESASTNQTSMYLCASSVTGRPQHFGDGTRLSIL.

V is TRBV18 and J is TRBJ1-1; 12 nucleotides agree with TRBD1. The length of the CDR3 is 16 residues. Germline V CDR1 and CDR2: KGHSH, LQKENI. Trimming removed 6 bases from V and 5 bases from J; junction bases left unmatched: 10. As DNA, the CDR3 is TGTGCCAGCTCGCCCGGGACAGGGGGCGTGGGGACTGAAGCTTTCTTT. Protein sequence: CASSPGTGGVGTEAFF.

This chain's CDR3 is CASRALVHEQFF. CDR3 nucleotide sequence: TGTGCCAGCAGGGCACTTGTCCATGAGCAGTTCTTC. The chain combines TRBV28 with TRBJ2-1; D is ambiguous. The CDR3 has 12 amino acids. Germline V gives CDR1 MDHEN, CDR2 SYDVKM. With 6 bases removed from V and 8 bases from J, the gap between germline ends came to 11 bases.

As concerns this clone: Other DNA variants within this sample encode the same CDR3. V and J are TRBV28 and TRBJ2-1; no clear D. CDR1 is MDHEN, CDR2 SYDVKM, per germline. CDR3 length: 11 amino acids. V gave up 2 bases and J gave up 10 bases, with 6 bases separating them. CDR3 sequence reads: CASSLSREQFF. The CDR3 coding sequence is TGTGCCAGCAGTTTAAGCCGCGAGCAGTTCTTC.

A word on this clone: The junction departs from germline at one end; a sequencing error may be responsible. V gene TRBV10-2 combines with J gene TRBJ2-6, with a possible D match to TRBD2 (5 bases). There are 18 residues in the CDR3. CDR1 is WSHSY, CDR2 SAAADI, per germline. The CDR3 sequence is CAGSVATTSNSRANVLTF. The DNA of the CDR3 is TGCGCCGGCAGTGTAGCGACCACTTCTAACAGTCGGGCCAACGTCCTGACTTTC.

The chain is built from TRBV2 and TRBJ2-1; TRBD2 aligns across 14 bases. Germline lookup yields CDR1 SNHLY and CDR2 FYNNEI. Trimming took 2 bases from V and 11 from J; bases not matched to a gene: 26. The CDR3 covers 22 residues. The CDR3 sequence: CASSESGFATSGRARFLVKQFF. CDR3 DNA: TGTGCCAGCAGTGAATCTGGCTTTGCGACTAGCGGGAGGGCTCGTTTTTTGGTGAAGCAGTTCTTC.

The V call is TRBV27, the J call TRBJ2-7; D may be TRBD1 (5 bases). CDR1 is MNHEY, CDR2 SMNVEV, per germline (reference sequence). The V gene lost 5 bases and the J gene lost 6 bases, with 17 bases spanning the gap. The CDR3 loop spans 14 amino acids. The chain's CDR3 is CASSPSPPGREQYF. CDR3 DNA: TGTGCCAGCAGTCCCTCTCCCCCAGGGCGCGAGCAGTACTTC.

This clone has just one count. This chain joins TRBV5-1 and TRBJ2-2, with 8 bases aligning to TRBD1. CDR1 is SGHRS, CDR2 YFSETQ, per germline. This CDR3 is 18 amino acids long. J was trimmed by 5 bases and V by 0 bases; bases with no gene match: 12. Here the CDR3 DNA reads TGCGCCAGCAGCTTGGGGGTCTTGACAGGGGAACATACCGGGGAGCTGTTTTTT. It yields the protein CASSLGVLTGEHTGELFF.

This clone came up a few times. The chain has TRBV19 and TRBJ1-1; D remains unclear. V gave up 0 bases and J gave up 1 base, with 12 bases separating them. This CDR3 region has 16 residues. CDR1 and CDR2 from the germline V gene are LNHDA and SQIVND (reference sequence). This CDR3 reads CASSIDPLARNTEAFF. In DNA, the CDR3 is TGTGCCAGTAGTATAGATCCCCTGGCAAGGAACACTGAAGCTTTCTTT.

This clone was picked up a small number of times. The sample contains more than one DNA sequence encoding this CDR3. The gene calls are TRBV27 and TRBJ1-2, with D unclear. Germline CDR1 is MNHEY and CDR2 is SMNVEV (reference sequence). The CDR3 runs 12 residues. The V and J ends lost 5 bases and 2 bases respectively, with 6 bases between them. In DNA, the CDR3 is TGTGCCAGCAGTCCCGGGAACTATGGCTACACCTTC. Translation gives CASSPGNYGYTF.

The CDR3 nucleotides read TGCGCCAGCAGCCAACAACCCCCGGGACAGGGTCCCTCCGAGCAGTACTTC. It codes for CASSQQPPGQGPSEQYF. The J gene is TRBJ2-7, the V gene TRBV4-3; 9 nucleotides align to TRBD1. In germline, CDR1 is LGHNA, CDR2 YSLEER. The V segment lost 2 bases and the J segment 6 bases; nucleotides outside the gene matches: 14. This CDR3 is built from 17 residues.

This chain joins TRBV19 and TRBJ2-4; 7 positions match TRBD2. The CDR3 has 16 residues. With 5 bases clipped from V and 0 bases from J, the junction kept 7 bases outside the gene matches. The germline CDR1 and CDR2 sequences are LNHDA and SQIVND (reference sequence). This CDR3 is CASSPSGTVAKNIQYF. The CDR3 nucleotides are TGTGCCAGTAGTCCGAGCGGGACTGTAGCCAAAAACATTCAGTACTTC.